This entry lists 8 T cell receptor beta chains sequenced from one sample in a study of T cell responses to AZD1222 COVID-19 vaccine. TCRdb keeps only in-frame clones here, not all; method: immunoSEQ multiplex PCR. Counted here are some 200,000 clones, approximately 91% occurring once; the ten biggest clones make up under 4%. The sequences come from peripheral blood, collected 28 days after the second AZD1222 dose. The receptors stem from an adult who received the AZD1222 COVID-19 vaccine.

This sequence joins TRBV5-6 and TRBJ2-3; 8 bases line up with TRBD2. V lost 4 bases to trimming and J lost 8 bases; unmatched junction nucleotides: 12. CDR3 length equals 15 residues. Germline CDR1 and CDR2: SGHDT and YYEEEE. The DNA of the CDR3 is TGTGCCAGCAGCCCGACTAGCGCTGACCCCCGTACGCAGTATTTT. Translation: CASSPTSADPRTQYF.

This chain connects TRBV7-9 to TRBJ2-7; 11 positions match TRBD2. Losses at the gene ends were 1 base for V and 0 bases for J; bases not matched to a gene: 2. The CDR3 runs to 16 residues. Germline V gene sequence: CDR1 SEHNR, CDR2 FQNEAQ (reference sequence). CDR3 nucleotide sequence: TGTGCCAGCAGCTTAGTTGGGACTAGCGGCTCCTACGAGCAGTACTTC. This translates into CASSLVGTSGSYEQYF.

The chain employs TRBV5-1 and TRBJ2-2; 16 nucleotides align to TRBD2. The J segment lost 1 base and the V segment lost 4 bases, leaving 7 bases of the junction unmatched. Germline values: CDR1 SGHRS, CDR2 YFSETQ. This CDR3 region has 19 residues. This chain's CDR3 is CASSPGTSGRAMNTGELFF. As DNA, the CDR3 is TGCGCCAGCAGCCCCGGGACTAGCGGGAGGGCTATGAACACCGGGGAGCTGTTTTTT.

The chain carries TRBV19 and TRBJ2-5; D could derive from TRBD1 or TRBD2 (6 bases each). The V gene's germline CDR1 is LNHDA and CDR2 SQIVND (reference sequence). Trimming shortened V by 9 bases and J by 5 bases, and 22 bases separated the two germline ends. The CDR3 is 15 residues long. The CDR3 here is CASNNPGAGRETQYF. For the CDR3, the DNA is TGTGCCAGCAATAATCCGGGGGCGGGCCGGGAGACCCAGTACTTC.

J is TRBJ2-1 and V is TRBV6-2 or TRBV6-3, with 12 nucleotides matching TRBD2. CDR1 and CDR2 from the germline V gene are MNHEY and SVGEGT. The CDR3 runs 16 residues. V lost 5 bases to trimming and J lost 6 bases; unmatched junction nucleotides: 8. The CDR3 nucleotides read TGTGCCAGCAGTGGGCTCCTAGCGGGAGGGACCAATGAGCAGTTCTTC. Amino acid sequence: CASSGLLAGGTNEQFF.

This chain uses TRBV7-3 with TRBJ2-2; 9 bases map to TRBD1. This CDR3 region has 15 residues. The V gene end was trimmed by 4 bases and the J gene end by 7 bases; junction bases not matched to a gene: 7. The V gene's germline CDR1 is SGHTA and CDR2 FQGTGA. The CDR3 DNA reads as TGTGCCAGCAGCTCCCCGACAGGGGGAATCGGGGAGCTGTTTTTT. Amino acids: CASSSPTGGIGELFF. Full variable domain (outside the CDR3, taken from reference TRBV7-3 and TRBJ2-2): GAGVSQTPSNKVTEKGKYVELRCDPISGHTALYWYRQSLGQGPEFLIYFQGTGAADDSGLPNDRFFAVRPEGSVSTLKIQRTERGDSAVYLCASSSPTGGIGELFFGEGSRLTVL.

The chain combines TRBV5-1 with TRBJ1-1; 8 bases align to TRBD1. Germline CDR1 SGHRS, CDR2 YFSETQ. Losses at the gene ends were 5 bases for V and 0 bases for J; bases not matched to a gene: 3. The CDR3 is 14 residues long. The chain's CDR3 is CASRQGEMNTEAFF. The CDR3 DNA reads TGCGCCAGCAGACAGGGGGAGATGAACACTGAAGCTTTCTTT.

This clone was observed a few times. The chain has TRBV10-2 and TRBJ2-2; 12 bases match TRBD2. The CDR3 is 20 amino acids. CDR1 is WSHSY, CDR2 SAAADI, per germline. V lost 6 bases, J lost 4 bases, and 18 bases stayed unmatched. CDR3 in amino acids: CASSSFPGLAGWMFTGELFF. Here the CDR3 DNA reads TGCGCCAGCAGCTCTTTTCCTGGACTAGCGGGGTGGATGTTCACCGGGGAGCTGTTTTTT.